Following are 9 T cell receptor beta chains from one sample sequenced in a study of beta chain features in type 1 diabetes. The sequenced template was cDNA made from the entire isolated RNA. Using immunoSEQ multiplex PCR, the repertoire was profiled, and TCRdb retains in-frame clones only, with some absent. The table shows fewer than 350,000 clones, with about 15% occurring only once. Study-level results: TCRB CDR3s from Type 1 diabetes patients were moderately but significantly shorter in all four CD4+ subsets.

These TCRs' antigens remain unknown. The specimen sequenced was naive CD4+ T cells from blood. The receptors come from a man aged 18-30 years with type 1 diabetes.

In this sample, this clone turned up a few times. This chain uses TRBV6-6 with TRBJ1-1; D is undetermined. Germline CDR1 is MNHNY and CDR2 is SVGAGI (reference sequence). With 7 bases removed from V and 10 bases from J, the gap between germline ends came to 16 bases. This CDR3 has 12 amino acids. The chain's CDR3 is CASTTYADRAFF. CDR3 nucleotides: TGTGCCAGCACGACATACGCAGATAGAGCTTTCTTT.

The chain employs TRBV29-1 and TRBJ2-5, with TRBD1 matching 8 bases. With V trimmed by 3 bases and J by 1 base, 4 bases remained unmatched. The germline V gene encodes CDR1 SQVTM and CDR2 ANQGSEA. The CDR3 has 14 amino acids. The CDR3 bases are TGCAGCGTTGATAGGACAGGGAGCCAAGAGACCCAGTACTTC. It encodes CSVDRTGSQETQYF. Filled out from reference TRBV29-1 and TRBJ2-5, the complete variable domain reads SAVISQKPSRDICQRGTSLTIQCQVDSQVTMMFWYRQQPGQSLTLIATANQGSEATYESGFVIDKFPISRPNLTFSTLTVSNMSPEDSSIYLCSVDRTGSQETQYFGPGTRLLVL.

This clone appeared a single time. This CDR3 is also generated by other DNA sequences in the sample. This chain links TRBV9 with TRBJ1-1, with D possibly matching TRBD1 (5 bases). The CDR3 length is 13 residues. The V gene's germline CDR1 is SGDLS and CDR2 YYNGEE. V was shortened by 0 bases and J by 5 bases, with 8 bases between the two germline ends. CDR3 sequence: CASSVVPGTEAFF. The CDR3 coding sequence is TGTGCCAGCAGCGTAGTCCCAGGGACTGAAGCTTTCTTT.

The rearrangement uses TRBV9 and TRBJ2-7; 7 positions agree with TRBD2. Looked up from germline, CDR1 is SGDLS and CDR2 is YYNGEE. The ends lost 0 bases at V and 7 bases at J; junction bases unmatched: 10. The CDR3 contains 15 residues. The CDR3 loop is CASSVEAGPGLEQYF. CDR3 bases: TGTGCCAGCAGCGTAGAAGCGGGGCCGGGGCTGGAGCAGTACTTC.

This clone was detected a few times. The CDR3 region has the DNA TGTGCCAGCAGCTTTGGGACAGCGAATCAGCCCCAGCATTTT. Protein: CASSFGTANQPQHF. The chain combines TRBV9 with TRBJ1-5, with 7 nucleotides matching TRBD1. V lost 4 bases to trimming and J lost 4 bases; unmatched junction nucleotides: 5. Germline CDR1 reads SGDLS; CDR2 reads YYNGEE. This CDR3 comprises 14 residues.

This clone was detected only a few times. The rearrangement uses TRBV29-1 and TRBJ2-1; TRBD1 matches at 10 bases. There are 18 residues in the CDR3. Germline V gives CDR1 SQVTM, CDR2 ANQGSEA. Unmatched junction bases numbered 14, after V lost 6 bases and J lost 0 bases. For the CDR3, the DNA is TGCAGCGTGGGGGGGCGACAGGGGGCCTCTAGCTCCTACAATGAGCAGTTCTTC. Translated, it gives CSVGGRQGASSSYNEQFF.

J is TRBJ2-5 and V is TRBV6-5; D is ambiguous. The CDR3 contains 16 residues. Trimming pared 0 bases from V and 2 bases from J, leaving 13 bases between. Germline CDR1 reads MNHEY; CDR2 reads SVGAGI. The CDR3 DNA reads as TGTGCCAGCAGTTACTCGAGGCCGTCGACTCAAGAGACCCAGTACTTC. It specifies CASSYSRPSTQETQYF.

The table lists this clone with a few counts. The CDR3 coding sequence is TGTGCCAGCAGCCAGGGTTCCGAGACCCAGTACTTC. Residues: CASSQGSETQYF. V and J are TRBV7-2 and TRBJ2-5; D perhaps matches TRBD1 (5 bases). V lost 5 bases and J 5 bases, leaving 9 bases between the germline ends. Germline CDR1 is SGHTA and CDR2 is FQGNSA. The CDR3 runs to 12 residues.

This clone occurred a few times. The chain joins TRBV5-1 to TRBJ2-3, with 11 bases identical to TRBD2. CDR3 size: 15 residues. CDR1 and CDR2 from the germline V gene are SGHRS and YFSETQ. With 4 bases clipped from V and 4 bases from J, the junction kept 5 bases outside the gene matches. The CDR3, as DNA: TGCGCCAGCAGCCGGGGACTAGCGGTCGCAGATACGCAGTATTTT. Its translation: CASSRGLAVADTQYF.